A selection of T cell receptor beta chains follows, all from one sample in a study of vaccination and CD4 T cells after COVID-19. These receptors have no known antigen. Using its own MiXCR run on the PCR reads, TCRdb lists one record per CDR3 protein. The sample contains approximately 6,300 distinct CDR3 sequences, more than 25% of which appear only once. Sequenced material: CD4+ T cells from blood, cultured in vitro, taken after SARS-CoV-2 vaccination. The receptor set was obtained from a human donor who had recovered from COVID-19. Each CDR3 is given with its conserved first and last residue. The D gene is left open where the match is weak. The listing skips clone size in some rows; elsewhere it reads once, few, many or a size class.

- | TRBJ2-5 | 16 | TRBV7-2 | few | TGTGCCAGCACCCTTGATCAAACCCGAGCACAAGAGACCCAGTACTTC | CASTLDQTRAQETQYF
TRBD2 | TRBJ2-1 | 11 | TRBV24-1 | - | TGTGCCACTGCTAGCGGGATTGAGCAGTTCTTC | CATASGIEQFF
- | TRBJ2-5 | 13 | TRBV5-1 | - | TGCGCCAGCAGCGTCATGGCCCGGGAGACCCAGTACTTC | CASSVMARETQYF
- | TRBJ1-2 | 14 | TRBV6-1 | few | TGTGCCAGCAGTGAAGCCGGCGGAGCCTATGGCTACACCTTC | CASSEAGGAYGYTF
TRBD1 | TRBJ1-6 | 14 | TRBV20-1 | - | TGCAGTGCAAAGACAGGGGGGAGTTGGTCACCCCTCCACTTT | CSAKTGGSWSPLHF
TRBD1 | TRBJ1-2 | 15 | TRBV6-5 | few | TGTGCCAGCAGTTACTCCCAGGGGGGCGGGTATGGCTACACCTTC | CASSYSQGGGYGYTF
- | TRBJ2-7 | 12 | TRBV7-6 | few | TGTGCCAGCAGCCTCCAGTCCTACGAGCAGTACTTC | CASSLQSYEQYF
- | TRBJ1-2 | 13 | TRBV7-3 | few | TGTGCCAGCAGCTTAGGGCAGGGGAGTGGCTACACCTTC | CASSLGQGSGYTF
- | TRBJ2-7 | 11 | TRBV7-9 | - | TGTGCCAGCAGCTTGGGCCCAGGGCAGTACTTC | CASSLGPGQYF
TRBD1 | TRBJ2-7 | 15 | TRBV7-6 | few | TGTGCCAGCAGCTTACAAGGACAGGGGACCTACGAGCAGTACTTC | CASSLQGQGTYEQYF
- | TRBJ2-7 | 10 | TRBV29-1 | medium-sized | TGCAGCGCCTGGGGTGAAGAGCAGTACTTC | CSAWGEEQYF
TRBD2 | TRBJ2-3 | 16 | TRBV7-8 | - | TGTGCCAGCAGCCCGACTAGCGCAGGCTACACAGATACGCAGTATTTT | CASSPTSAGYTDTQYF
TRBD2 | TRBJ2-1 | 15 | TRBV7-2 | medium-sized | TGTGCCAGCAGCCCCGGGGGGAGCTCCTACAATGAGCAGTTCTTC | CASSPGGSSYNEQFF
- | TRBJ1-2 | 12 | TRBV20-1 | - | TGCAGTGCTCGAATCGGGGGCTATGGCTACACCTTC | CSARIGGYGYTF
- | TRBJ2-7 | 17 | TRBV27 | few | TGTGCCAGCAGTCCGAACTCGCGTCCCCGGGGTTCCTACGAGCAGTACTTC | CASSPNSRPRGSYEQYF
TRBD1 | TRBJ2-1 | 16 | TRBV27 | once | TGTGCCAGCAGTTTATCGGGGACAGGGGGCGCCTATGAGCAGTTCTTC | CASSLSGTGGAYEQFF
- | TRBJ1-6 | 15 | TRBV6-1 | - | TGTGCCAGCAGCGAATACAGGGACTATAATTCACCCCTCCACTTT | CASSEYRDYNSPLHF
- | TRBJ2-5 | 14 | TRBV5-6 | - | TGTGCCAGCAGCTTGCGTGGATTTCAAAAGACCCAGTACTTC | CASSLRGFQKTQYF
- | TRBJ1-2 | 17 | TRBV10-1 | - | TGCGCCAGCAGTGAGTCGTTTAGGACCATGGTTTCCTATGGCTACACCTTC | CASSESFRTMVSYGYTF
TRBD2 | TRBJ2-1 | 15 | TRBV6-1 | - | TGTGCCAGCAGTGAAGATCCGGGACTAGCGACTTTTCAGTTCTTC | CASSEDPGLATFQFF
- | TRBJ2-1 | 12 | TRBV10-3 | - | TGTGCCATCAGTAAACAGGGTACGGAGCAGTTCTTC | CAISKQGTEQFF
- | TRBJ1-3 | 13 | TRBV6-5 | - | TGTGCCAGCAGTTTTGGGGGGGGAAACACCATATATTTT | CASSFGGGNTIYF
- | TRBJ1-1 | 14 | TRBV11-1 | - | TGTGCCAGCAGCCTGGTGGGGGGCATGACTGAAGCTTTCTTT | CASSLVGGMTEAFF
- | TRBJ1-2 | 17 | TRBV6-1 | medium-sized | TGTGCCAGCAGCGCCCGAGGGGACGCCGTGACCGACTATGGCTACACCTTC | CASSARGDAVTDYGYTF
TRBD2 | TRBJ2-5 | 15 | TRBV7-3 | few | TGTGCCAGCAGCTCCAAGGGACTAGCGATGGAGACCCAGTACTTC | CASSSKGLAMETQYF
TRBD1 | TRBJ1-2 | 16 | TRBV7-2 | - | TGTGCCAGCAGCCAGACCGGGACAGGGGGCCTAGGTGGCTACACCTTC | CASSQTGTGGLGGYTF
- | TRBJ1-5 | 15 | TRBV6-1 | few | TGTGCCAGCGGTGGGGGGGACCGATTGAATCAGCCCCAGCATTTT | CASGGGDRLNQPQHF
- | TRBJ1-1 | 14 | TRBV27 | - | TGTGCCAGCAGTCTTGCTCCGGGGGGTGGTGAAGCTTTCTTT | CASSLAPGGGEAFF
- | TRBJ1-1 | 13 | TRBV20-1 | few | TGCAGTGCAGGGGACGTTTTGAACACTGAAGCTTTCTTT | CSAGDVLNTEAFF
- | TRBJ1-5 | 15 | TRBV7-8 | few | TGTGCCAGCAGCCCAACCCGGGTTACTAATCAGCCCCAGCATTTT | CASSPTRVTNQPQHF
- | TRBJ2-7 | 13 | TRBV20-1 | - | TGCAGTGCTAGAGATTTACTAGCCTACGAGCAGTACTTC | CSARDLLAYEQYF
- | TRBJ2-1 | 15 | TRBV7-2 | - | TGTGCCAGCAGCCCTACGAACAGGGTGTGGAATGAGCAGTTCTTC | CASSPTNRVWNEQFF
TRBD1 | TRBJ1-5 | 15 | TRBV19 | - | TGTGCCAGTAGTATAGGGGGACAGAGCAATCAGCCCCAGCATTTT | CASSIGGQSNQPQHF
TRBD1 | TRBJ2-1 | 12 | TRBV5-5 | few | TGTGCCAGCAGCTTGTTGACAGGGGGAGGGTTCTTC | CASSLLTGGGFF
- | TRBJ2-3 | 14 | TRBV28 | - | TGTGCCAGCAGTTTAGGTGCAGGGGCGGTACCGCAGTATTTT | CASSLGAGAVPQYF
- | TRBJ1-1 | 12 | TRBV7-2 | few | TGTGCCAGCAGCTTAGAAGGGGTGAGAGCTTTCTTT | CASSLEGVRAFF
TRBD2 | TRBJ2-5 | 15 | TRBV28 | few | TGTGCCAGCAGTTTGGGGGGGGAGAACCAAGAGACCCAGTACTTC | CASSLGGENQETQYF
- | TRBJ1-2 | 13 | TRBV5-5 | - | TGTGCCAGCAGCTTCGGGGCGGGCTATGGCTACACCTTC | CASSFGAGYGYTF
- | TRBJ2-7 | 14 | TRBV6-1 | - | TGTGCCAGCAGTCCCCGGCAGGCCCACTCCGAGCAGTACTTC | CASSPRQAHSEQYF
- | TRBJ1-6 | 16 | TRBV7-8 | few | TGTGCCAGCAGCCCCGCGAGAGGGTCCTATAATTCACCCCTCCACTTT | CASSPARGSYNSPLHF
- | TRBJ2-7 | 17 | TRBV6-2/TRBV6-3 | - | TGTGCCAGCAGTTACCCGGACCGCGGTAGAAGCTCCTACGAGCAGTACTTC | CASSYPDRGRSSYEQYF
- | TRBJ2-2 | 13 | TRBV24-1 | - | TGTGCCACCAGTGTGGCGGCCACCGGGGAGCTGTTTTTT | CATSVAATGELFF
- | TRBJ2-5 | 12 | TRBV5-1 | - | TGCGCCAGCAGCTTGGACAGAGAGACCCAGTACTTC | CASSLDRETQYF
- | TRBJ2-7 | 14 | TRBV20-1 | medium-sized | TGCAGTGCTTCCGGGACGCTACGAACCTACGAGCAGTACTTC | CSASGTLRTYEQYF
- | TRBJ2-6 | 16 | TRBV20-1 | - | TGCAGTGCCAAGGTCCTAGGGGGCTCTGGGGCCAACGTCCTGACTTTC | CSAKVLGGSGANVLTF
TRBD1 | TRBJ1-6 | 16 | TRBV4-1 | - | TGCGCCAGCAGCTTTACCGGGACAGGGATTAATTCACCCCTCCACTTT | CASSFTGTGINSPLHF
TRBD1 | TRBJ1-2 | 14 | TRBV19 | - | TGTGCCAGTAGGACACAGGGGGCGGCGTATGGCTACACCTTC | CASRTQGAAYGYTF
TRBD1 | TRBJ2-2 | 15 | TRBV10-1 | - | TGCGCCAGCAGTGAAACAGGGGAAAACACCGGGGAGCTGTTTTTT | CASSETGENTGELFF
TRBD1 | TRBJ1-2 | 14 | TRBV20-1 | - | TGCAGTGCCCAGGGATCCGCAGGGGGCTATGGCTACACCTTC | CSAQGSAGGYGYTF